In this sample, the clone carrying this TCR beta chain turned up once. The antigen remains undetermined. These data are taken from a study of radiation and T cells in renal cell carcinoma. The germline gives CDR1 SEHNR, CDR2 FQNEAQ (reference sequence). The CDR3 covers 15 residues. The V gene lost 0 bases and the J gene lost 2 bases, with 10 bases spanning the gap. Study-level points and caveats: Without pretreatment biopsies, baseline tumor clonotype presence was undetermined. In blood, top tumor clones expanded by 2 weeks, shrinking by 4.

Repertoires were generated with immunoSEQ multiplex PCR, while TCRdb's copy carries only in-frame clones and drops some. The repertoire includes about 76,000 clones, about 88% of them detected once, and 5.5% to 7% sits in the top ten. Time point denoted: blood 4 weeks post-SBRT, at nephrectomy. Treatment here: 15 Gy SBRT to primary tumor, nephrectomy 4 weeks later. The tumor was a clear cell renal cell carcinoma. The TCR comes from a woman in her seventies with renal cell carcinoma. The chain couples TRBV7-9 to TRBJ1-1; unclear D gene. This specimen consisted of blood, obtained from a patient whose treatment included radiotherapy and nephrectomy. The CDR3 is CASSLAEGINTEAFF. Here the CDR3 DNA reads TGTGCCAGCAGCTTAGCGGAGGGTATCAACACTGAAGCTTTCTTT.